This is a list of T cell receptor beta chains from one sample in a study of T cell responses to AZD1222 COVID-19 vaccine. Here immunoSEQ multiplex PCR was the method, and the copy in TCRdb shows in-frame clones only, minus some. This repertoire shows approximately 150,000 clones, around 90% found once; its top ten account for roughly 1.5%. Sequencing was performed on peripheral blood, taken 28 days after the second AZD1222 dose. The origin of the receptors is an adult who received the AZD1222 COVID-19 vaccine. CDR3s include the opening cysteine and the closing phenylalanine or tryptophan. Each record gives: clone size, D gene, CDR3 length, V gene, J gene, CDR3 DNA, CDR3 protein. D genes are given only for firm matches. Clone size is not always given. Where it is, it says once, few, many or a class for expanded clones.

abundance: -; d_gene: -; len: 14; v_gene: TRBV27; j_gene: TRBJ2-1; CDR3nt: TGTGCCAGCACCACCGGGAGTTTCTACAATGAGCAGTTCTTC; CDR3aa: CASTTGSFYNEQFF
abundance: -; d_gene: TRBD1; len: 17; v_gene: TRBV7-9; j_gene: TRBJ2-7; CDR3nt: TGTGCCAGCAGTTTCAATACCGGCATACAGGGGGCCAACGAGCAGTACTTC; CDR3aa: CASSFNTGIQGANEQYF
abundance: once; d_gene: TRBD2; len: 18; v_gene: TRBV7-6; j_gene: TRBJ2-1; CDR3nt: TGTGCCAGCAGCTCCTCTAGCGGGCCCCTCCTTGGGGACAATGAGCAGTTCTTC; CDR3aa: CASSSSSGPLLGDNEQFF
abundance: -; d_gene: -; len: 17; v_gene: TRBV2; j_gene: TRBJ1-5; CDR3nt: TGTGCCAGCAGTGCGTTGCCAGACCATTATAGCAATCAGCCCCAGCATTTT; CDR3aa: CASSALPDHYSNQPQHF
abundance: -; d_gene: TRBD1; len: 13; v_gene: TRBV6-5; j_gene: TRBJ2-7; CDR3nt: TGTGCCAGCAGTCCCCAGGGGGACTACGAGCAGTACTTC; CDR3aa: CASSPQGDYEQYF
abundance: -; d_gene: -; len: 16; v_gene: TRBV11-3; j_gene: TRBJ2-3; CDR3nt: TGTGCCAGCAGCTCCCCGCCGGAGCTGAGCACAGATACGCAGTATTTT; CDR3aa: CASSSPPELSTDTQYF
abundance: -; d_gene: TRBD2; len: 15; v_gene: TRBV7-9; j_gene: TRBJ2-3; CDR3nt: TGTGCCAGCAGCCGAGTTGCGGGAGGCACAGATACGCAGTATTTT; CDR3aa: CASSRVAGGTDTQYF
abundance: -; d_gene: -; len: 13; v_gene: TRBV19; j_gene: TRBJ2-7; CDR3nt: TGTGCCAGTAGTATTAACAGGGACTACGAGCAGTACTTC; CDR3aa: CASSINRDYEQYF
abundance: -; d_gene: -; len: 12; v_gene: TRBV29-1; j_gene: TRBJ2-5; CDR3nt: TGCAGCGTAGCAACAGGACAAGAGACCCAGTACTTC; CDR3aa: CSVATGQETQYF
abundance: -; d_gene: -; len: 11; v_gene: TRBV7-9; j_gene: TRBJ2-7; CDR3nt: TGTGCCAGCAGCTTGACCTACGAGCAGTACTTC; CDR3aa: CASSLTYEQYF
abundance: -; d_gene: -; len: 16; v_gene: TRBV4-1; j_gene: TRBJ1-1; CDR3nt: TGCGCCAGCAGCCAAAGGGCCTTCGGGATGGGCACTGAAGCTTTCTTT; CDR3aa: CASSQRAFGMGTEAFF
abundance: -; d_gene: TRBD1; len: 15; v_gene: TRBV5-4; j_gene: TRBJ1-5; CDR3nt: TGTGCCAGCAGCTTGGACAGGGGGTTACATCAGCCCCAGCATTTT; CDR3aa: CASSLDRGLHQPQHF
abundance: -; d_gene: -; len: 16; v_gene: TRBV15; j_gene: TRBJ1-5; CDR3nt: TGTGCCACCAGCAGAGCGGGAAATAGGGGCAATCAGCCCCAGCATTTT; CDR3aa: CATSRAGNRGNQPQHF
abundance: -; d_gene: -; len: 11; v_gene: TRBV28; j_gene: TRBJ1-2; CDR3nt: TGTGCCAGCAGGACAGGATTTGGCTACACCTTC; CDR3aa: CASRTGFGYTF
abundance: -; d_gene: -; len: 15; v_gene: TRBV5-8; j_gene: TRBJ1-5; CDR3nt: TGTGCCAGCAGTCCCCTCCAGGGGAGCAATCAGCCCCAGCATTTT; CDR3aa: CASSPLQGSNQPQHF
abundance: -; d_gene: -; len: 13; v_gene: TRBV25-1; j_gene: TRBJ1-3; CDR3nt: TGTGCCAGCAGTGACAGAGTTGGAAACACCATATATTTT; CDR3aa: CASSDRVGNTIYF
abundance: -; d_gene: -; len: 13; v_gene: TRBV7-9; j_gene: TRBJ2-1; CDR3nt: TGTGCCAGCAGCTTATCGAGTGGAAATGAGCAGTTCTTC; CDR3aa: CASSLSSGNEQFF
abundance: -; d_gene: TRBD1; len: 17; v_gene: TRBV7-2; j_gene: TRBJ1-1; CDR3nt: TGTGCCAGCAGCTTAAAAGACAGGGGGTACATGAACACTGAAGCTTTCTTT; CDR3aa: CASSLKDRGYMNTEAFF
abundance: -; d_gene: TRBD1; len: 19; v_gene: TRBV7-9; j_gene: TRBJ1-4; CDR3nt: TGTGCCAGCAGCTTAGCGCCGGGACAGGGAACGCCAAAAGGAGAAAAACTGTTTTTT; CDR3aa: CASSLAPGQGTPKGEKLFF
abundance: -; d_gene: TRBD2; len: 16; v_gene: TRBV19; j_gene: TRBJ2-1; CDR3nt: TGTGCCAGTAGTCAAGATCTAGCGGGATTGTCGAATGAGCAGTTCTTC; CDR3aa: CASSQDLAGLSNEQFF
abundance: -; d_gene: -; len: 10; v_gene: TRBV2; j_gene: TRBJ2-4; CDR3nt: TGTGCCAGCAGCCTCAGTATTCAGTACTTC; CDR3aa: CASSLSIQYF
abundance: -; d_gene: -; len: 13; v_gene: TRBV6-1; j_gene: TRBJ1-5; CDR3nt: TGTGCCAGCAGTGAGAGCAACTATCAGCCCCAGCATTTT; CDR3aa: CASSESNYQPQHF
abundance: -; d_gene: TRBD1; len: 14; v_gene: TRBV18; j_gene: TRBJ1-2; CDR3nt: TGTGCCAGCTCACCACTCCAGGGGGCGGAAGGCTACACCTTC; CDR3aa: CASSPLQGAEGYTF
abundance: -; d_gene: TRBD1; len: 15; v_gene: TRBV4-1; j_gene: TRBJ1-1; CDR3nt: TGCGCCAGCAGACAGGGGATCGCGGGTGGCACTGAAGCTTTCTTT; CDR3aa: CASRQGIAGGTEAFF
abundance: -; d_gene: -; len: 19; v_gene: TRBV18; j_gene: TRBJ2-1; CDR3nt: TGTGCCAGCTCACCACTAGGGTGGTCGCCTCCCGCCTCGTACAATGAGCAGTTCTTC; CDR3aa: CASSPLGWSPPASYNEQFF
abundance: -; d_gene: -; len: 13; v_gene: TRBV27; j_gene: TRBJ1-5; CDR3nt: TGTGCCAGCAGTTTAAAGGGGTCCCAGCCCCAGCATTTT; CDR3aa: CASSLKGSQPQHF
abundance: -; d_gene: -; len: 21; v_gene: TRBV28; j_gene: TRBJ1-2; CDR3nt: TGTGCCAGCAGTTTATCCTACCCGGGGCCACACGGGGTAGGGTCTAACTATGGCTACACCTTC; CDR3aa: CASSLSYPGPHGVGSNYGYTF
abundance: -; d_gene: TRBD2; len: 18; v_gene: TRBV5-1; j_gene: TRBJ2-1; CDR3nt: TGCGCCAGCAGCTTGGGACTAGCGGGAGTGAGCTCCTACAATGAGCAGTTCTTC; CDR3aa: CASSLGLAGVSSYNEQFF
abundance: -; d_gene: -; len: 15; v_gene: TRBV7-9; j_gene: TRBJ2-5; CDR3nt: TGTGCCAGCAGCTCCACCCTGACAGACCAAGAGACCCAGTACTTC; CDR3aa: CASSSTLTDQETQYF
abundance: -; d_gene: TRBD2; len: 19; v_gene: TRBV24-1; j_gene: TRBJ2-1; CDR3nt: TGTGCCACCAGTGATCCCCCCGGGACTAGCGGGAGAACTAGCAATGAGCAGTTCTTC; CDR3aa: CATSDPPGTSGRTSNEQFF
abundance: -; d_gene: -; len: 13; v_gene: TRBV29-1; j_gene: TRBJ2-2; CDR3nt: TGCAGCGTTGTTTCGGGACAAACCGGGGAGCTGTTTTTT; CDR3aa: CSVVSGQTGELFF
abundance: -; d_gene: TRBD1; len: 17; v_gene: TRBV4-3; j_gene: TRBJ1-3; CDR3nt: TGCGCCAGCAGCCAGGTGGAGGGGGCAAACCCTGGAAACACCATATATTTT; CDR3aa: CASSQVEGANPGNTIYF
abundance: -; d_gene: -; len: 13; v_gene: TRBV9; j_gene: TRBJ2-7; CDR3nt: TGTGCCAGCAGCCCGGGGGAAACCTACGAGCAGTACTTC; CDR3aa: CASSPGETYEQYF
abundance: -; d_gene: -; len: 12; v_gene: TRBV7-9; j_gene: TRBJ2-7; CDR3nt: TGTGCCAGCAGCTTAGTAATCCACGAGCAGTACTTC; CDR3aa: CASSLVIHEQYF
abundance: once; d_gene: TRBD1; len: 18; v_gene: TRBV4-1; j_gene: TRBJ1-1; CDR3nt: TGCGCCAGCAGCCAAGACCGACAGGGGATCCGTATGAACACTGAAGCTTTCTTT; CDR3aa: CASSQDRQGIRMNTEAFF
abundance: -; d_gene: -; len: 15; v_gene: TRBV11-1; j_gene: TRBJ1-6; CDR3nt: TGTGCCAGCAGCTTGGGGAGCTCCTATAATTCACCCCTCCACTTT; CDR3aa: CASSLGSSYNSPLHF
abundance: -; d_gene: -; len: 15; v_gene: TRBV7-8; j_gene: TRBJ1-5; CDR3nt: TGTGCCAGCAGCCGGGGGGGAGGACTTGATCAGCCCCAGCATTTT; CDR3aa: CASSRGGGLDQPQHF
abundance: -; d_gene: -; len: 15; v_gene: TRBV7-9; j_gene: TRBJ2-2; CDR3nt: TGTGCCAGCAGTCTCCGAACAGTCAACACCGGGGAGCTGTTTTTT; CDR3aa: CASSLRTVNTGELFF
abundance: -; d_gene: TRBD1; len: 17; v_gene: TRBV4-3; j_gene: TRBJ1-1; CDR3nt: TGCGCCAGCAGCCAAGACGGGAACAGGGGATTGAGCACTGAAGCTTTCTTT; CDR3aa: CASSQDGNRGLSTEAFF
abundance: -; d_gene: TRBD2; len: 17; v_gene: TRBV27; j_gene: TRBJ2-3; CDR3nt: TGTGCCAGCAGTTTATCGTGGGGACTAGCCACCGTCGGTGCGCAGTATTTT; CDR3aa: CASSLSWGLATVGAQYF
abundance: -; d_gene: -; len: 15; v_gene: TRBV28; j_gene: TRBJ2-7; CDR3nt: TGTGCCAGCGCTCCCCCCGGGGGAAGCCCTTACGAGCAGTACTTC; CDR3aa: CASAPPGGSPYEQYF